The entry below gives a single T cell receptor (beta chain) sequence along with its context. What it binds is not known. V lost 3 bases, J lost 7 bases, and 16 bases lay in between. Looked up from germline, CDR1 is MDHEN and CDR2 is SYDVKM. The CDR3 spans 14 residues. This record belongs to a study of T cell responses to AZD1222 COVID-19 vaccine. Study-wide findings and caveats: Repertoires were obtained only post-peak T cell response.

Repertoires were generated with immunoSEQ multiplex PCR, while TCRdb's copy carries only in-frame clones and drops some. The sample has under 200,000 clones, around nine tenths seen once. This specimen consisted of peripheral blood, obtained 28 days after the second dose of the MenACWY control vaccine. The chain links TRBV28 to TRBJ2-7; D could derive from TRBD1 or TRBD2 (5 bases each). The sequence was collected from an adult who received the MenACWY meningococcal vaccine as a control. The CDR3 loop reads CASSLGTILTEQYF. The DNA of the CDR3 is TGTGCCAGCAGTTTGGGGACGATCCTAACGGAGCAGTACTTC. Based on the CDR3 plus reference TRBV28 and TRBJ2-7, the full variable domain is DVKVTQSSRYLVKRTGEKVFLECVQDMDHENMFWYRQDPGLGLRLIYFSYDVKMKEKGDIPEGYSVSREKKERFSLILESASTNQTSMYLCASSLGTILTEQYFGPGTRLTVT.